The rows below give T cell receptor beta chains drawn from one sample of a study of T cell repertoires in cytomegalovirus infection. In TCRdb, the reads were re-called with MiXCR into one record per CDR3 protein. The sample holds 490,000 or so distinct CDR3 sequences, about 11% seen once. Sequenced input: PBMCs. The receptors here all came from a human donor in good health (CMV status not recorded). Some clones in this sample may be carry-over from other donors' samples. Each CDR3 is given with its conserved first and last residue. The D gene is left open where the match is weak. The size field is filled for only some rows; it gives once, few, many or a size class.

j_gene: TRBJ2-5
v_gene: TRBV5-4
abundance: once
d_gene: TRBD2
CDR3nt: TGTGCCAGCAGCTTGGCCGCGGGGGGGTATTACCAAGAGACCCAGTACTTC
CDR3aa: CASSLAAGGYYQETQYF

j_gene: TRBJ2-5
v_gene: TRBV28
abundance: many
d_gene: TRBD1
CDR3nt: TGTGCCAGCAGTTCGGGACAGAGACAAGAGACCCAGTACTTC
CDR3aa: CASSSGQRQETQYF

j_gene: TRBJ2-6
v_gene: TRBV23-1
abundance: -
d_gene: -
CDR3nt: TGCGCCAGCAGTCAAACCCCCCTCGTCCTGACTTTC
CDR3aa: CASSQTPLVLTF

j_gene: TRBJ1-1
v_gene: TRBV4-2
abundance: many
d_gene: -
CDR3nt: TGTGCCAGCAGCCAAGAATATCACAGACAGAACACTGAAGCTTTCTTT
CDR3aa: CASSQEYHRQNTEAFF

j_gene: TRBJ2-2
v_gene: TRBV7-3
abundance: many
d_gene: TRBD1
CDR3nt: TGTGCCAGCAGCCCCGGACAGGTTAACACCGGGGAGCTGTTTTTT
CDR3aa: CASSPGQVNTGELFF

j_gene: TRBJ2-6
v_gene: TRBV27
abundance: -
d_gene: TRBD1
CDR3nt: TGTGCCAGCAGAGCCGGGACAGGAGGCTCTGGGGCCAACGTCCTGACTTTC
CDR3aa: CASRAGTGGSGANVLTF

j_gene: TRBJ1-2
v_gene: TRBV7-3
abundance: many
d_gene: TRBD1
CDR3nt: TGTGCCAGCAGCGAGGACAGGGGTGGGCTTGGCTACACCTTC
CDR3aa: CASSEDRGGLGYTF

j_gene: TRBJ2-2
v_gene: TRBV28
abundance: -
d_gene: TRBD2
CDR3nt: TGTGCCAGCAGGGACTTCACGGGCGGGAGGGACACCGGGGAGCTGTTTTTT
CDR3aa: CASRDFTGGRDTGELFF

j_gene: TRBJ2-2
v_gene: TRBV24-1
abundance: few
d_gene: -
CDR3nt: TGTGCCACCAGCCAGGGGGGGCCTGACGGGGAGCTGTTTTTT
CDR3aa: CATSQGGPDGELFF

j_gene: TRBJ2-5
v_gene: TRBV7-8
abundance: many
d_gene: -
CDR3nt: TGTGCCAGCAGCTCCCGGCGGGGGCTGGTTCGCCAAGAGACCCAGTACTTC
CDR3aa: CASSSRRGLVRQETQYF

j_gene: TRBJ2-2
v_gene: TRBV12-5
abundance: few
d_gene: -
CDR3nt: TGTGCTAGTGGTTTGATAGTATCTGGACGGGGCACCGGGGAGCTGTTTTTT
CDR3aa: CASGLIVSGRGTGELFF

j_gene: TRBJ2-6
v_gene: TRBV6-1
abundance: many
d_gene: -
CDR3nt: TGTGCCAGCAGTCTCCACAGGGCCGGGGCCAACGTCCTGACTTTC
CDR3aa: CASSLHRAGANVLTF

j_gene: TRBJ2-2
v_gene: TRBV10-3
abundance: many
d_gene: TRBD2
CDR3nt: TGTGCCATCAGCTCTCGGAGTCTAGCGGGGGGGGCGAACACCGGGGAGCTGTTTTTT
CDR3aa: CAISSRSLAGGANTGELFF

j_gene: TRBJ1-5
v_gene: TRBV6-5
abundance: many
d_gene: TRBD1
CDR3nt: TGTGCCAGCAGTTACTCGGGACAGTCAAGCAGCCCCCAGCATTTT
CDR3aa: CASSYSGQSSSPQHF

j_gene: TRBJ2-5
v_gene: TRBV11-1
abundance: many
d_gene: TRBD1
CDR3nt: TGTGCCAGCAGCTTAAAACGCACAGGGGCGAACCAAGAGACCCAGTACTTC
CDR3aa: CASSLKRTGANQETQYF

j_gene: TRBJ2-2
v_gene: TRBV15
abundance: many
d_gene: -
CDR3nt: TGTGCCACCAGCAACGGGTACACCGGGGAGCTGTTTTTT
CDR3aa: CATSNGYTGELFF

j_gene: TRBJ1-4
v_gene: TRBV4-2
abundance: -
d_gene: -
CDR3nt: TGTGCCAGCAGCCAAGAAGGGGGGGCGGCTGAAAAACTGTTTTTT
CDR3aa: CASSQEGGAAEKLFF

j_gene: TRBJ1-1
v_gene: TRBV7-9
abundance: -
d_gene: -
CDR3nt: TGTGCCAGCAGCCCGGGTGCAGGGATGAACACTGAAGCTTTCTTT
CDR3aa: CASSPGAGMNTEAFF

j_gene: TRBJ2-1
v_gene: TRBV7-3
abundance: -
d_gene: TRBD2
CDR3nt: TGTGCCAGCAGCGCCCTGGGGGGGGGGGGGGTCTCCTACAATGAGCAGTTCTTC
CDR3aa: CASSALGGGGVSYNEQFF

j_gene: TRBJ2-3
v_gene: TRBV20-1
abundance: -
d_gene: TRBD2
CDR3nt: TGCAGTGCTGGCTCGGGACTAGCGGGGGTTGGAGATACGCAGTATTTT
CDR3aa: CSAGSGLAGVGDTQYF

j_gene: TRBJ1-1
v_gene: TRBV19
abundance: many
d_gene: -
CDR3nt: TGTGCCAGTAGTATTGGGGTTCTAAGGGTTGAAGCTTTCTTT
CDR3aa: CASSIGVLRVEAFF

j_gene: TRBJ2-3
v_gene: TRBV20-1
abundance: few
d_gene: -
CDR3nt: TGCAGTGCTCCTTCAGGGAGCACAGATACGCAGTATTTT
CDR3aa: CSAPSGSTDTQYF

j_gene: TRBJ2-3
v_gene: TRBV15
abundance: -
d_gene: -
CDR3nt: TGTGCCACCAGCAAGAGGTTTGGACCGTTCGGAGATACGCAGTATTTT
CDR3aa: CATSKRFGPFGDTQYF

j_gene: TRBJ2-2
v_gene: TRBV24-1
abundance: few
d_gene: -
CDR3nt: TGTGCCACTGGCCCGAACACCGGGGAGCTGTTTTTT
CDR3aa: CATGPNTGELFF

j_gene: TRBJ2-3
v_gene: TRBV19
abundance: -
d_gene: TRBD2
CDR3nt: TGTGCCACAGCTAGCGGGGGTCGGAGGGCAGATACGCAGTATTTT
CDR3aa: CATASGGRRADTQYF

j_gene: TRBJ2-5
v_gene: TRBV7-2
abundance: many
d_gene: TRBD2
CDR3nt: TGTGCCAGCAGCCTCTCAGCCGACCCGGTATTACGGGAGGGCCCCCTGTATTGGGAGACCCAGTACTTC
CDR3aa: CASSLSADPVLREGPLYWETQYF

j_gene: TRBJ2-1
v_gene: TRBV6-4
abundance: many
d_gene: TRBD2
CDR3nt: TGTGCCAGCTCCGAGCTAGCGGGGGGGCAGGATGAGCAGTTCTTC
CDR3aa: CASSELAGGQDEQFF

j_gene: TRBJ1-1
v_gene: TRBV10-3
abundance: many
d_gene: -
CDR3nt: TGTGCCATCAGTGAGCGAAAGTCGGGGGACACTGAAGCTTTCTTT
CDR3aa: CAISERKSGDTEAFF